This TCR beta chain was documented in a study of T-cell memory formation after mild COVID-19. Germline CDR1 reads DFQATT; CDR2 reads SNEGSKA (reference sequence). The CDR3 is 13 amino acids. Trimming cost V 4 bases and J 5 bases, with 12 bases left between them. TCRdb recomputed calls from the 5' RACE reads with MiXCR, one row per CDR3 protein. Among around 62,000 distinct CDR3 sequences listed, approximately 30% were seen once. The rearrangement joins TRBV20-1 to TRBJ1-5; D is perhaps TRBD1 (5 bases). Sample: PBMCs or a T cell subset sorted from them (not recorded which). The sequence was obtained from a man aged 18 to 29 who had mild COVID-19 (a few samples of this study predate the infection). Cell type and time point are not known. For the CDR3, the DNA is TGCAGTGCTACCGTGGGACTAGATCAGCCCCAGCATTTT. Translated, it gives CSATVGLDQPQHF.